This T cell receptor (beta chain) was sequenced in a study of cytomegalovirus exposure and HLA in healthy donors. Broader study findings: Under in vitro conditions, three CMV-associated chains were confirmed as specific for CMV antigens.

Primers for the PCR totalled 60 Vbeta and 13 Jbeta. TCRdb's copy holds only in-frame clones and misses some; the assay was immunoSEQ multiplex PCR. Of about 130,000 clones in the sample, about four fifths were seen once. Turning to this clone: Its antigen is still unknown.

V dropped 4 bases and J dropped 1; count of bases not matched to a gene: 9. CDR1 and CDR2 from the germline V gene are SGHRS and YFSETQ. The CDR3 runs 16 residues. The origin of this receptor is a woman in her forties in good health and CMV-seronegative. The chain recombines TRBV5-1 with TRBJ2-3, with 7 bases that match TRBD2. The sequencing sample was made of PBMCs. The CDR3 sequence: CASSIRRDYRTDTQYF. DNA of the CDR3: TGCGCCAGCAGCATCCGCCGGGACTACCGCACAGATACGCAGTATTTT.